These 21 T cell receptor beta chains share one sample of origin, sequenced in a study of blood T cell repertoires in COVID-19. TCRdb's table, derived via immunoSEQ multiplex PCR, lists solely in-frame clones and lacks some. The repertoire has some 340,000 clones, about 86% of them found once; the top ten carry 3%. Sequences were obtained from peripheral blood. The receptors were sampled from a man aged 25-45 years with active or convalescent COVID-19.

The chain carries TRBV14 and TRBJ2-7; D possibly corresponds to TRBD2 (5 bases). CDR3 length equals 14 residues. The ends were cut back, 4 bases at V and 5 bases at J, with 15 bases in the middle. Per germline, CDR1 SGHDN and CDR2 FVKESK. CDR3 sequence: CASSRSRVTHEQYF. CDR3 in DNA: TGTGCCAGCAGCCGATCGCGGGTCACCCACGAGCAGTACTTC.

The chain uses TRBV19 and TRBJ2-3; D is perhaps TRBD2 (6 bases). The CDR3 covers 14 residues. Looked up from germline, CDR1 is LNHDA and CDR2 is SQIVND (reference sequence). Trimming removed 10 bases from V and 1 base from J, with 15 bases in between. CDR3 amino acids: CATTTSWGTDTQYF. The DNA for the CDR3 is TGTGCCACCACGACTAGTTGGGGCACAGATACGCAGTATTTT.

In this sample, this clone turned up a few times. This rearrangement joins TRBV4-1 to TRBJ2-7; TRBD1 matches at 12 bases. V dropped 3 bases and J dropped 3; count of bases not matched to a gene: 12. The germline CDR1 and CDR2 sequences are MGHRA and YSYEKL. The CDR3 covers 18 residues. The chain's CDR3 is CASSHLSGTGGLHYEQYF. CDR3 nucleotide sequence: TGCGCCAGCAGCCACCTTTCAGGGACAGGGGGCCTACACTACGAGCAGTACTTC.

The CDR3 loop is CASSQDRGREKLFF. For the CDR3, the DNA is TGTGCCAGCAGCCAGGACAGGGGCAGGGAAAAACTGTTTTTT. The J gene is TRBJ1-4, the V gene TRBV3-1 (or the pseudogene TRBV3-2); 9 nucleotides agree with TRBD1. Germline V CDR1 and CDR2: LGHDT, YNNKEL (reference sequence). The length of the CDR3 is 14 residues. Germline trimming cut 3 bases from V and 8 bases from J; bases unmatched to any gene: 4.

The chain recombines TRBV4-2 with TRBJ1-3, with no clear D. Germline V gene lookup returns CDR1 LGHNA and CDR2 YNFKEQ. CDR3 length equals 16 residues. The V end was cut by 1 base, the J end by 2 bases, with 12 bases between. The CDR3 reads CASSQGQALTGNTIYF. CDR3 nucleotide sequence: TGTGCCAGCAGCCAAGGGCAGGCTCTTACTGGAAACACCATATATTTT.

This chain's CDR3 is CATSDFGEKLFF. CDR3 coding DNA: TGTGCCACCAGTGATTTCGGGGAAAAACTGTTTTTT. The gene calls are TRBV24-1 and TRBJ1-4; D unresolved. Germline CDR1 KGHDR, CDR2 SFDVKD. Trimming took 1 base from V and 8 from J, leaving 4 bases between them. The CDR3 sequence is 12 residues long.

V is TRBV7-9 and J is TRBJ1-2, with 7 nucleotides matching TRBD1. This CDR3 region has 17 residues. Losses at the gene ends were 0 bases for V and 4 bases for J; bases not matched to a gene: 11. CDR1 SEHNR and CDR2 FQNEAQ come from the germline V gene (reference sequence). The CDR3, as DNA: TGTGCCAGCAGCTTAGCCGGGCGGGGACAGCCATTCTATGGCTACACCTTC. This codes for CASSLAGRGQPFYGYTF.

The table lists this clone with a count of one. The rearrangement joins TRBV30 to TRBJ1-5; TRBD1 aligns across 8 bases. J gave up 5 bases and V 6 bases, and 6 bases lay outside the gene matches. There are 13 residues in the CDR3. Germline V gives CDR1 GTSNPN, CDR2 SVGIG (reference sequence). The CDR3, as DNA: TGTGCCTGCAGGGGGCAGTTCGATCAGCCCCAGCATTTT. Its translation: CACRGQFDQPQHF.

This rearrangement joins TRBV4-1 to TRBJ1-3; D might be TRBD1 (5 bases). CDR1 is MGHRA and CDR2 is YSYEKL in the germline V gene. V lost 2 bases and J lost 2, with 10 bases in between. This CDR3 is 15 amino acids long. The CDR3 DNA follows: TGCGCCAGCAGCCAACCTGGGACTGCTGGAAACACCATATATTTT. It yields the protein CASSQPGTAGNTIYF.

In DNA, the CDR3 is TGTGCCAGCAGCGCAGAACCGACGGAGATTAACTATGGCTACACCTTC. This translates into CASSAEPTEINYGYTF. The V and J genes are TRBV9 and TRBJ1-2; no clear D gene. Trimming pared 3 bases from V and 1 base from J, leaving 16 bases between. CDR1 is SGDLS and CDR2 is YYNGEE in the germline V gene. This CDR3 comprises 16 residues.

The chain combines TRBV5-1 with TRBJ2-7; 11 bases agree with TRBD2. With 7 bases clipped from V and 4 bases from J, the junction kept 4 bases outside the gene matches. This CDR3 has 13 amino acids. Germline V CDR1 and CDR2: SGHRS, YFSETQ. CDR3 amino acids: CASRGLAAYEQYF. The CDR3 nucleotides are TGCGCCAGCCGGGGACTAGCGGCATACGAGCAGTACTTC. The full variable domain, rest sourced from reference TRBV5-1 and TRBJ2-7, is KAGVTQTPRYLIKTRGQQVTLSCSPISGHRSVSWYQQTPGQGLQFLFEYFSETQRNKGNFPGRFSGRQFSNSRSEMNVSTLELGDSALYLCASRGLAAYEQYFGPGTRLTVT.

This clone was detected only a few times. The J gene is TRBJ1-1, the V gene TRBV3-1 (or the pseudogene TRBV3-2); 8 nucleotides align to TRBD1. Germline V lookup: CDR1 LGHDT, CDR2 YNNKEL (reference sequence). V gave up 4 bases and J gave up 4 bases; unmatched junction bases: 5. This CDR3 spans 14 amino acids. The CDR3 spells CASSPDRGGTEAFF. The CDR3 DNA is TGTGCCAGCAGCCCCGACAGGGGTGGCACTGAAGCTTTCTTT.

The chain joins TRBV5-1 to TRBJ2-6, with TRBD1 as a possible D gene (5 bases). Deletions cut 3 bases from V and 9 bases from J, with 13 bases between. The CDR3 consists of 14 residues. In germline, CDR1 is SGHRS, CDR2 YFSETQ. CDR3 protein: CASSSTGWGNVLTF. Written as DNA, the CDR3 is TGCGCCAGCAGCTCTACAGGATGGGGCAACGTCCTGACTTTC.

This clone was counted between two and nine times. The CDR3: CASSSRGQGALEGYTF. CDR3 sequence (DNA): TGTGCCAGCAGCTCTAGAGGACAGGGGGCGCTCGAAGGCTACACCTTC. The V gene is TRBV7-8, the J gene TRBJ1-2; 11 nucleotides line up with TRBD1. V gave up 4 bases and J gave up 8 bases; unmatched junction bases: 12. The CDR3 has 16 residues. Germline CDR1 is SGHVS and CDR2 is FQNEAQ.

CDR3 in amino acids: CASSESRTGGGETQYF. CDR3 nucleotide sequence: TGTGCCAGCTCAGAAAGCCGGACAGGGGGCGGAGAGACCCAGTACTTC. The rearrangement links TRBV18 to TRBJ2-5; 11 positions match TRBD1. This CDR3 is 16 amino acids long. V lost 5 bases, J lost 4 bases, and 9 bases stayed unmatched. Germline V gives CDR1 KGHSH, CDR2 LQKENI.

The genes are TRBV19 and TRBJ2-2; maybe TRBD2 (5 bases). V lost 10 bases and J lost 1, with 13 bases in between. CDR3 length: 14 residues. CDR1 and CDR2 (germline): LNHDA, SQIVND (reference sequence). The CDR3 protein is CATSGNWNTGELFF. The CDR3 coding sequence is TGTGCCACCTCGGGGAACTGGAACACCGGGGAGCTGTTTTTT.

The chain has TRBV4-1 and TRBJ2-7, with TRBD1 identical over 8 bases. The V segment lost 5 bases and the J segment 4 bases; nucleotides outside the gene matches: 10. Germline CDR1 MGHRA, CDR2 YSYEKL. The CDR3 covers 15 residues. This chain's CDR3 is CASSTGTGRRYEQYF. As DNA, the CDR3 is TGCGCCAGCAGCACCGGGACAGGCCGACGTTACGAGCAGTACTTC.

The rearrangement joins TRBV30 to TRBJ1-4, with 8 bases lining up with TRBD1. Germline CDR1 reads GTSNPN; CDR2 reads SVGIG (reference sequence). This CDR3 contains 14 residues. J lost 6 bases, V lost 2 bases, and 5 bases had no gene match. The CDR3 DNA reads as TGTGCCTGGAGTACAGGACAGGGTGATGAAAAACTGTTTTTT. Protein: CAWSTGQGDEKLFF.

The rearrangement links TRBV3-1 (or the pseudogene TRBV3-2) to TRBJ2-2, with D possibly TRBD2 on 5 matching bases. The CDR3 consists of 17 residues. Germline V gene sequence: CDR1 LGHDT, CDR2 YNNKEL (reference sequence). Trimming stripped 0 bases from V and 1 base from J, with 12 bases between. The CDR3 DNA is TGTGCCAGCAGCCAAGATGTGTGTGGAGGGAACACCGGGGAGCTGTTTTTT. Its protein product is CASSQDVCGGNTGELFF.

The rearrangement joins TRBV9 to TRBJ2-7; 10 bases are a match to TRBD2. The CDR3 totals 18 residues. The germline gives CDR1 SGDLS, CDR2 YYNGEE. With V trimmed by 0 bases and J by 2 bases, 11 bases remained unmatched. CDR3 residues: CASSVAALTSGEAYEQYF. As DNA, the CDR3 is TGTGCCAGCAGCGTAGCTGCCCTCACTAGCGGGGAAGCCTACGAGCAGTACTTC.

This sequence joins TRBV19 and TRBJ1-5; 8 positions match TRBD1. V shed 3 bases, J shed 9 bases, and the junction held 4 bases outside the gene matches. CDR1 is LNHDA, CDR2 SQIVND, per germline (reference sequence). This CDR3 has 13 residues. The CDR3 loop reads CASSIDRGGPQHF. CDR3 DNA: TGTGCCAGTAGTATCGACAGGGGAGGGCCCCAGCATTTT.